This TCR beta chain originates from a study of cytomegalovirus exposure and HLA in healthy donors. The study, taken as a whole, reports: According to the study, roughly 180 TCR beta chains were cytomegalovirus-associated. Confirmation was obtained in vitro that a few CMV-associated chains are specific for CMV antigens.

The germline V gene encodes CDR1 MDHEN and CDR2 SYDVKM. This CDR3 is 12 amino acids long. The V and J ends lost 5 bases and 7 bases respectively, with 12 bases between them. A multiplex PCR was run with 60 Vbeta primers and 13 Jbeta primers. Data came from immunoSEQ multiplex PCR; TCRdb stores just in-frame clones and leaves some out. The table has fewer than 200,000 clones, roughly 70% seen once. Only a few counts were recorded for this clone. What it binds is not known. The clonotype was recovered from a woman younger than 45 in good health and CMV-seronegative. The rearrangement uses TRBV28 and TRBJ2-7, with D perhaps TRBD2 (6 bases). Sample: PBMCs. The CDR3 DNA sequence: TGTGCCAGCAGTGTAACCGGGAGAGAGCAGTACTTC. Translation: CASSVTGREQYF. Full variable domain (rest looked up from reference TRBV28 and TRBJ2-7): DVKVTQSSRYLVKRTGEKVFLECVQDMDHENMFWYRQDPGLGLRLIYFSYDVKMKEKGDIPEGYSVSREKKERFSLILESASTNQTSMYLCASSVTGREQYFGPGTRLTVT.